The present T cell receptor (beta chain) was sequenced within a study of shared clonotypes between healthy human individuals. Regarding the study as a whole: Naive subsets typically showed greater estimated richness than memory subsets. Tissues were not sampled, only blood, and their repertoires likely differ.

Clones were read by immunoSEQ multiplex PCR, and TCRdb kept only the in-frame ones, dropping some. Found here are about 680,000 clones, 92% of them singletons; the top ten hold approximately 24%. Positively selected for CCR7, the CD45RO-negative cells used as naive CD8 cells excluded terminally differentiated effector memory CD45RA+ cells. Those who donated, Caucasian adults without exception, all lived in Nashville, Tennessee. Concerning this clone itself: Its antigen remains unknown.

CDR3 length: 14 amino acids. Germline V gene data show CDR1 as MNHEY and CDR2 as SVGAGI. V was pared by 0 bases and J by 9 bases, with 14 bases between. The sample taken for sequencing was naive CD8+ T cells sorted from blood. This receptor was taken from a man between 25 and 39 years old in good health. This chain links TRBV6-5 with TRBJ2-5; D is uncertain. The CDR3 bases are TGTGCCAGCAGTTACTCCCAAGGAGCTGAGGCCCAGTACTTC. The encoded protein is CASSYSQGAEAQYF.